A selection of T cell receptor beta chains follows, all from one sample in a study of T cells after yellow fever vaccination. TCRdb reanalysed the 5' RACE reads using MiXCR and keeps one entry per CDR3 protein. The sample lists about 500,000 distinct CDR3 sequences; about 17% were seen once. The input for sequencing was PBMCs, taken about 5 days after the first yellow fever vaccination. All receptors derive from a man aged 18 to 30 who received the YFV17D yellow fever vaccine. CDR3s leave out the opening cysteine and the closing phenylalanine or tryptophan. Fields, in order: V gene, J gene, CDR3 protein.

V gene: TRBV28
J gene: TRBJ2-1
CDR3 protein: VSSSPRGGGETYNEQF

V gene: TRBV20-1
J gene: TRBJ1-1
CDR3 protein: SARALGTVSTEAF

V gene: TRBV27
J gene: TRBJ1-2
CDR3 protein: ASSWGQGELYGYT

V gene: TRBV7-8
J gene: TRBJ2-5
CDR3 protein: ASSTRQGNIQETQY

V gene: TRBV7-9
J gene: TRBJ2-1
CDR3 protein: ASSFLAGGKYNEQF

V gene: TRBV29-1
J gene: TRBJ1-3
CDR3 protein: SVEGTNSGNTIY

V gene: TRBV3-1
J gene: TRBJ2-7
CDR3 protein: ASSHQDVSYEQY

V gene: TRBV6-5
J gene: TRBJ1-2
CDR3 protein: ASSYGPASNYGYT

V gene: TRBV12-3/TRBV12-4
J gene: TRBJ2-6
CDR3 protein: ASTHISGANVLT

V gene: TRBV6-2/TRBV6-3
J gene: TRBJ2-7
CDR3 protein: ASSYPPRRAGDYYEQY

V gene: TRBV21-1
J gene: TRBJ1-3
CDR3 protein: ASSKACHEGSGNTIY

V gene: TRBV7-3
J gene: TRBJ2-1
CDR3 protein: ASSWLPSSYNEQF

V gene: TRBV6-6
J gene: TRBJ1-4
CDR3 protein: ASSYYEKLF

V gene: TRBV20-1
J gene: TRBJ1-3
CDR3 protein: SASPVERSSGNTIY

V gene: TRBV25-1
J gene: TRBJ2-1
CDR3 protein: ASSQTLSRHEQF

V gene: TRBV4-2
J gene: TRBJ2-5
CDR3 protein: ASSQDWASGGLETQY

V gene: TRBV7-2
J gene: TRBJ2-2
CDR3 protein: ASSVGGAGTGELF

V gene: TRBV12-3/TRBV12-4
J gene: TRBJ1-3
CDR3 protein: ASSLSLGAGNTIY

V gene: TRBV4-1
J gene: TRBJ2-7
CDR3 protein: ASSQGPGKPYEQY

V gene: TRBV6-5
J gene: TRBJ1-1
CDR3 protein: ASGSGGAGLTEAF

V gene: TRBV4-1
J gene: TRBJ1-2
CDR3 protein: ASSPTRDFSHGYT

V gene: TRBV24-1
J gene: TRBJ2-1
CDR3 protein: ATSDPTGQVGQF

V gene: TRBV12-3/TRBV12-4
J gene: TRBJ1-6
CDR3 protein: ASSLGPPLH

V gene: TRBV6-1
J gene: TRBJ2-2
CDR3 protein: ASRGQGALVTGELF

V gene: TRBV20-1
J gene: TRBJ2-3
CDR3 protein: SASDRRLTDTQY

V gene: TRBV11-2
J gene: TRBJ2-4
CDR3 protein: ASSWGGGEPKNIQY

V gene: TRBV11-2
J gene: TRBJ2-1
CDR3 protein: ASSLPRGAYNEQF

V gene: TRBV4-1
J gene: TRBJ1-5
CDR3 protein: ASSQVPSDNQPQH

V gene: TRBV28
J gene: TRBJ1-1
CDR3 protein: ASSPPGLLNTEAF

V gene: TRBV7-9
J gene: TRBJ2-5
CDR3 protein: ASRAQGTMETQY

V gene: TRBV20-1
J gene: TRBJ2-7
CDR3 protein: SASKRRAVEQY

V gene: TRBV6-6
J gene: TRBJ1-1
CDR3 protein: ASSRYRGAEAF

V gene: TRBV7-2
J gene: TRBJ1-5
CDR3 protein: ASSLGTQPQH

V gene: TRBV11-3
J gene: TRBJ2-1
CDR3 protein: ASSSGTAAYNEQF

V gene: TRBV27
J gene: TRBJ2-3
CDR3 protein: ARFPPTWGSALAPGDTQY

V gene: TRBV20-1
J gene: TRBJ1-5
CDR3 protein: SASGLGQGGGENQPQH

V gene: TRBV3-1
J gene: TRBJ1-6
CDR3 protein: ASSQVGNSPLH